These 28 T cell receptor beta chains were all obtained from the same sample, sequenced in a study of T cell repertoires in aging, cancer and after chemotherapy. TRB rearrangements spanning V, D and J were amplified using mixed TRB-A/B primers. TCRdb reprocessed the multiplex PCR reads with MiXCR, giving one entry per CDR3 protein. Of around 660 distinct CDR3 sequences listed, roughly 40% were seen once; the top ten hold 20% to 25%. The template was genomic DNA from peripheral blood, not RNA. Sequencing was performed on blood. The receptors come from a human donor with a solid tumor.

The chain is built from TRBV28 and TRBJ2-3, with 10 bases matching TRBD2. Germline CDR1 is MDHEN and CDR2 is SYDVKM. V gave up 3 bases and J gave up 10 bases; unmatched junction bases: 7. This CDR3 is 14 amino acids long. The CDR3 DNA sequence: TGTGCCAGCAGTTTGCCTAGCGGGGGCCCGTCGCAGTATTTT. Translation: CASSLPSGGPSQYF.

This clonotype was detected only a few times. The CDR3 sequence is CASSDFGTATNGYTF. The CDR3 DNA is TGTGCCAGCAGTGACTTCGGGACAGCGACTAACGGCTACACCTTC. The V gene is TRBV6-1, the J gene TRBJ1-2; 7 nucleotides agree with TRBD1. Germline CDR1 MNHNS, CDR2 SASEGT. This CDR3 comprises 15 residues. With V trimmed by 3 bases and J by 8 bases, 12 bases remained unmatched.

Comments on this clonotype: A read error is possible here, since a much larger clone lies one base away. The CDR3 region has the DNA TGTGCCAACAGCTTAGGGACCGGGGGAACGCAGTATTTT. Translation gives CANSLGTGGTQYF. The chain uses TRBV7-6 and TRBJ2-3; D may be TRBD2 (6 bases). Germline values: CDR1 SGHVS, CDR2 FNYEAQ. The CDR3 sequence is 13 residues long.

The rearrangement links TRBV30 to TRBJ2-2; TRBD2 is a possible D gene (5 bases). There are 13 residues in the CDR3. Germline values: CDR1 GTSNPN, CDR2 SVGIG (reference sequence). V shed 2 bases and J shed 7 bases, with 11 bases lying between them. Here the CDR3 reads CAWSLGGLGELFF. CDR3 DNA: TGTGCCTGGAGTTTAGGTGGACTCGGGGAGCTGTTTTTT.

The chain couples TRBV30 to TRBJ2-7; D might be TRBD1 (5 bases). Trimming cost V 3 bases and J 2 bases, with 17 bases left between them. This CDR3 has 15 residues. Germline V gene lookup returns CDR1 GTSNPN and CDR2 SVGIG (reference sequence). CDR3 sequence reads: CAWSPPQVPAYEQYF. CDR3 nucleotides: TGTGCCTGGAGCCCCCCACAGGTCCCAGCCTACGAGCAGTACTTC.

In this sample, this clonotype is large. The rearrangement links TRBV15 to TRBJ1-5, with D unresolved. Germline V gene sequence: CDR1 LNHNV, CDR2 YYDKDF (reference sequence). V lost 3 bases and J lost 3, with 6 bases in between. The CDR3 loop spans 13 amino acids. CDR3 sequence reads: CATSSLTNQPQHF. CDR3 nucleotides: TGTGCCACCAGCAGTTTGACCAATCAGCCCCAGCATTTT.

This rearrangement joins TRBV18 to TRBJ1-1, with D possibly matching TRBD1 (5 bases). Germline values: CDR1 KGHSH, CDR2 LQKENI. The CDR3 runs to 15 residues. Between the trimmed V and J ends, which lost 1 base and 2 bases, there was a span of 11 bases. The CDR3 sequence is CASSPQGSPNTEAFF. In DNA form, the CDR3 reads TGTGCCAGCTCACCACAGGGGTCCCCTAACACTGAAGCTTTCTTT.

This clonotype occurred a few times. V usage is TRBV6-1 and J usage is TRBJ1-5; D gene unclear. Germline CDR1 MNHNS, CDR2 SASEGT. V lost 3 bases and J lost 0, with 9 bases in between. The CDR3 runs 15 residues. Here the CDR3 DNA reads TGTGCCAGCAGTGATGAGATTTATAGCAATCAGCCCCAGCATTTT. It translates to CASSDEIYSNQPQHF.

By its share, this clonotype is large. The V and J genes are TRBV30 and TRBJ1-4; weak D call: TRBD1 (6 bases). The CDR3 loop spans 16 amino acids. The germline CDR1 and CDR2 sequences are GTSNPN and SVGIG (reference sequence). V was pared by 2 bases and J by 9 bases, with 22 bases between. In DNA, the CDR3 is TGTGCCTGGAGTATTTCCCCCGGGGGCTACACTCAAAAACTGTTTTTT. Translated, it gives CAWSISPGGYTQKLFF.

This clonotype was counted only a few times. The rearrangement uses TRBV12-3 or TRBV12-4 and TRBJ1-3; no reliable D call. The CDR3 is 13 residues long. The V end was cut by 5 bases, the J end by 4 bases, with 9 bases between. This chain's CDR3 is CASSKGSGNTIYF. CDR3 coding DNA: TGTGCCAGCAGTAAGGGCTCGGGAAACACCATATATTTT.

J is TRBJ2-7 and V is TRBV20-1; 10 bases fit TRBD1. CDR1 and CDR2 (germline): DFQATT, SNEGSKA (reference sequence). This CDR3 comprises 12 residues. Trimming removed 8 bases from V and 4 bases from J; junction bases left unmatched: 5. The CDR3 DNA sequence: TGCAGTCACCCGGGACAGGGGTACGAGCAGTACTTC. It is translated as CSHPGQGYEQYF.

This chain's CDR3 is CAWSVLAGAGYTF. DNA of the CDR3: TGTGCCTGGAGTGTACTGGCTGGGGCCGGCTACACCTTC. The chain has TRBV30 and TRBJ1-2; D may be TRBD1 (5 bases). Germline loops: CDR1 GTSNPN, CDR2 SVGIG (reference sequence). The CDR3 is 13 amino acids. Trimming removed 0 bases at V and 8 bases at J, with 13 bases between.

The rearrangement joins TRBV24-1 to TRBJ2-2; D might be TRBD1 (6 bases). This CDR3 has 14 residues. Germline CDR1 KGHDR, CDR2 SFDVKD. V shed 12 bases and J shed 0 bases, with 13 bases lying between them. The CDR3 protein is CAVEDSSNTGELFF. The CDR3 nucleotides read TGTGCCGTCGAGGACAGTTCGAACACCGGGGAGCTGTTTTTT.

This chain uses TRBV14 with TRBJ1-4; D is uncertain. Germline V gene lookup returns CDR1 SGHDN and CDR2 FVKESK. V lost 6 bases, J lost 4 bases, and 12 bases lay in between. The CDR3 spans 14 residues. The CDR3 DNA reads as TGTGCCAGCAGTGCCGCGACTTATAATGAAAAACTGTTTTTT. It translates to CASSAATYNEKLFF.

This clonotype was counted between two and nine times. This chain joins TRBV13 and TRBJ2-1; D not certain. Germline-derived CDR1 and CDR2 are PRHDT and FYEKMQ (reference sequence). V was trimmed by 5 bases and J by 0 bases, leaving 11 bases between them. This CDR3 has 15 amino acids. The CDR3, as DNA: TGTGCCAGCAGCGCCAGAAGGTACTCCTACAATGAGCAGTTCTTC. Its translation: CASSARRYSYNEQFF. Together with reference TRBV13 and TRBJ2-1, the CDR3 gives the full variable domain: AAGVIQSPRHLIKEKRETATLKCYPIPRHDTVYWYQQGPGQDPQFLISFYEKMQSDKGSIPDRFSAQQFSDYHSELNMSSLELGDSALYFCASSARRYSYNEQFFGPGTRLTVL.

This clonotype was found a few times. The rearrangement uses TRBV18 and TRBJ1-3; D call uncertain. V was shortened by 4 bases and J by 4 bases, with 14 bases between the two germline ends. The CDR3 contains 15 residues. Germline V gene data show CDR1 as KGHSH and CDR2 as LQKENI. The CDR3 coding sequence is TGTGCCAGCTCACTCGGACGTGGCGGAGGAAACACCATATATTTT. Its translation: CASSLGRGGGNTIYF. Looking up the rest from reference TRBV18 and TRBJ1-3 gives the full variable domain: NAGVMQNPRHLVRRRGQEARLRCSPMKGHSHVYWYRQLPEEGLKFMVYLQKENIIDESGMPKERFSAEFPKEGPSILRIQQVVRGDSAAYFCASSLGRGGGNTIYFGEGSWLTVV.

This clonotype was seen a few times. CDR3 sequence: CASKNRPGENYGYTF. The CDR3 DNA reads as TGTGCCAGCAAGAATCGCCCGGGAGAGAACTATGGCTACACCTTC. The chain recombines TRBV6-2 or TRBV6-3 with TRBJ1-2; D not certain. The CDR3 runs to 15 residues. The ends were cut back, 7 bases at V and 2 bases at J, with 17 bases in the middle. Germline V gene lookup returns CDR1 MNHEY and CDR2 SVGEGT.

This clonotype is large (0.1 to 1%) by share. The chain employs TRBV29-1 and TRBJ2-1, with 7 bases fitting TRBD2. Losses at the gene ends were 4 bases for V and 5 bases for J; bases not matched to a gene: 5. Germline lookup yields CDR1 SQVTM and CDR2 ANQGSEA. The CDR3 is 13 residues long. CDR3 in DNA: TGCAGCGTTGCTGCGGGGGTGGACAATGAGCAGTTCTTC. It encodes CSVAAGVDNEQFF.

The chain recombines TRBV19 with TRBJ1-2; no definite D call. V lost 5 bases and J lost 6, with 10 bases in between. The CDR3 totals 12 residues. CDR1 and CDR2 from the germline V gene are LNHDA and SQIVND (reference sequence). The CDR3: CASSEDGDGYTF. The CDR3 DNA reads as TGTGCCAGTAGTGAGGACGGCGATGGCTACACCTTC.

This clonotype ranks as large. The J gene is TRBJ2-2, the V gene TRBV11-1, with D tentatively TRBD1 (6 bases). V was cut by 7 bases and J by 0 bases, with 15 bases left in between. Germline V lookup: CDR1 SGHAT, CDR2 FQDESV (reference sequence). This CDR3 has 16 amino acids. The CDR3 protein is CASTRRGTTNTGELFF. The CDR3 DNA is TGTGCCAGCACCCGAAGGGGGACCACGAACACCGGGGAGCTGTTTTTT.

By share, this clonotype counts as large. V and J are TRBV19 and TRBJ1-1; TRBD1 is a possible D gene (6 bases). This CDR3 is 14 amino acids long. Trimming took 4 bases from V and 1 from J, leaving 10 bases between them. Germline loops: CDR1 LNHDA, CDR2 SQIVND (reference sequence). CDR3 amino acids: CASSTGQRNTEAFF. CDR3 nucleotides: TGTGCCAGTAGTACCGGACAGCGGAACACTGAAGCTTTCTTT.

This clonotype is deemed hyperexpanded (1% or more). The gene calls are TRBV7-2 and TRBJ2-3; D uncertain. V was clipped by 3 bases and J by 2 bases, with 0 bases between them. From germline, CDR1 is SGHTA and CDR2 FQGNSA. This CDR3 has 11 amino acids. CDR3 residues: CASSFTDTQYF. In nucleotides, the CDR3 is TGTGCCAGCAGCTTCACAGATACGCAGTATTTT.

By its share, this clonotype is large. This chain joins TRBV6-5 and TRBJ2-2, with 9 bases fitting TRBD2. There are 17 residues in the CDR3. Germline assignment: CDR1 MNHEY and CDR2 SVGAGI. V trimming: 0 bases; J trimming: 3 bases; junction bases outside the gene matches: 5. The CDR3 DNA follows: TGTGCCAGCAGTTACTCGAGGCGGGGGGGCTACACCGGGGAGCTGTTTTTT. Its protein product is CASSYSRRGGYTGELFF.

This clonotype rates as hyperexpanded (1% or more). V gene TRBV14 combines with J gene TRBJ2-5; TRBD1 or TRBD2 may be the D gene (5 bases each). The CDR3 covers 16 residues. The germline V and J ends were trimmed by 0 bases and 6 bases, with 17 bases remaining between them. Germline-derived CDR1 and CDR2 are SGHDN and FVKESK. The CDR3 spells CASSQEGGWGIQTQYF. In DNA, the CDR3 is TGTGCCAGCAGCCAAGAAGGCGGTTGGGGGATCCAGACCCAGTACTTC.

The CDR3 spells CASSLDPGAGYTF. The CDR3 DNA reads TGTGCCAGCAGCTTAGATCCTGGGGCTGGCTACACCTTC. The chain links TRBV11-2 to TRBJ1-2, with D tentatively TRBD1 (5 bases). CDR3 length: 13 residues. V was cut by 0 bases and J by 7 bases, with 9 bases left in between. From germline, CDR1 is SGHAT and CDR2 FQNNGV.

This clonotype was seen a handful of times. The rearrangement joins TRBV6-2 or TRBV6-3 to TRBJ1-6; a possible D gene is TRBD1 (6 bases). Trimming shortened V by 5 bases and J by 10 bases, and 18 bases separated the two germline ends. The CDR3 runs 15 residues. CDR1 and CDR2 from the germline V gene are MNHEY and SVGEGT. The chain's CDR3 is CASSPSGAPRSPLHF. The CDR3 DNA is TGTGCCAGCAGTCCTTCAGGGGCACCCCGATCACCCCTCCACTTT.

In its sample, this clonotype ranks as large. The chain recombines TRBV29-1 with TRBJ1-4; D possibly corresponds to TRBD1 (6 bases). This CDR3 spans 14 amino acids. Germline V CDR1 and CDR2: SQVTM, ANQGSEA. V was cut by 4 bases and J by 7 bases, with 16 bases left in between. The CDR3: CSVVSGARGEKLFF. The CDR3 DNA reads TGCAGCGTTGTATCGGGGGCCAGGGGTGAAAAACTGTTTTTT.

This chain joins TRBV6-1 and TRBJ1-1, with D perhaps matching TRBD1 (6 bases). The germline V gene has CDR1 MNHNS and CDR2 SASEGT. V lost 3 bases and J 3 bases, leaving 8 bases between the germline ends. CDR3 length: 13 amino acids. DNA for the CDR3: TGTGCCAGCAGTGAGCAGGGGTACACTGAAGCTTTCTTT. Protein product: CASSEQGYTEAFF.